This T cell receptor beta chain is from a study of cytomegalovirus exposure and HLA in healthy donors. The V segment lost 5 bases and the J segment 4 bases; nucleotides outside the gene matches: 12. The CDR3 sequence is 16 residues long. The germline V gene has CDR1 MNHEY and CDR2 SMNVEV (reference sequence). Primers for the PCR totalled 60 Vbeta and 13 Jbeta. TCRdb's copy holds only in-frame clones and misses some; the assay was immunoSEQ multiplex PCR. The sample yields about 160,000 clones, about four fifths seen once. This clone was picked up one time. The donors were healthy bone marrow donors. The genes are TRBV27 and TRBJ1-2, with 8 bases aligning to TRBD1. The material sequenced was PBMCs. The clonotype originates from a man aged 50-59 years in good health and CMV-seropositive. CDR3 residues: CASSSSGTGLIYGYTF. CDR3 bases: TGTGCCAGCAGTAGCTCCGGGACAGGTCTTATCTATGGCTACACCTTC.